The entry below describes one TCR beta chain. The antigen remains unidentified. This entry belongs to a study of human T cells and chemical hapten exposure. The wider study: Patch tests put 0.01% DPC on the upper back, read at 6 days. There were per-sample TCR yield variations, arising mainly from small pooled library volume differences.

Notes on the study in general: Counts of TCRs above 1 in 1000 frequency stayed unchanged with DPC sensitization.

The CDR3 runs 18 residues. With 4 bases clipped from V and 6 bases from J, the junction kept 18 bases outside the gene matches. CDR1 is LGHDT, CDR2 YNNKEL, per germline (reference sequence). Time point given: patch test 3, about 24 weeks after DPC sensitization. Treatment indicated: therapeutic diphenylcyclopropenone sensitization with weekly scalp DPC. TCRdb redid the calling of the RACE reads with MiXCR, one entry per CDR3 protein. The sample holds about 97,000 distinct CDR3 sequences, around a quarter seen once. This rearrangement joins TRBV3-1 to TRBJ2-1; 7 nucleotides match TRBD2. The sample in question was whole blood, obtained in connection with sensitization to the hapten diphenylcyclopropenone (DPC). The sequence was obtained from a man in his forties with alopecia areata. Some clones in this sample may be carry-over from other donors' samples. DNA of the CDR3: TGTGCCAGCAGCCCAGGGCAGAGTCTCGCGGGAGTCATCAATGAGCAGTTCTTC. Translated: CASSPGQSLAGVINEQFF.